This TCR beta chain was recovered during a study of T cells in Graves' hyperthyroidism and ophthalmopathy. The overall study: Before any treatment, at initial diagnosis, peripheral blood was collected.

Study-level points and caveats: Most thyroid clonotypes expanded above 0.001 appeared in blood too.

Amplification of TCR beta CDR3 regions was performed using RNA transcripts as template. First-round RT-PCR with HTBI primers amplified the TCR CDR3 region. TCRdb fed the multiplex PCR reads into MiXCR, producing one record per CDR3 protein. The data contain under 200,000 distinct CDR3 sequences, 9.4% of them singletons. This clonotype was detected ten times or more. Antigen unknown. What was sequenced was blood. This sequence originates from a woman under 30 with Graves' hyperthyroidism that later progressed to Graves' ophthalmopathy.

In DNA, the CDR3 is TGTGCCAGCAGCCCTAGGACTCAAATGAACACTGAAGCTTTCTTT. Protein sequence: CASSPRTQMNTEAFF. The V call is TRBV7-9, the J call TRBJ1-1; D is uncertain. This CDR3 spans 15 amino acids. Trimming shortened V by 5 bases and J by 0 bases, and 13 bases separated the two germline ends. Germline values: CDR1 SEHNR, CDR2 FQNEAQ (reference sequence).